Listed below are T cell receptor beta chains from one sample, sequenced in a study of blood T cells in healthy people across ages. TCRdb re-derived calls from the 5' RACE reads in MiXCR, one entry per CDR3 protein. The repertoire consists of roughly 720,000 distinct CDR3 sequences, with 40% to 65% occurring once and the leading ten covering under 50%. Sequencing used blood. These receptors all stem from a man older than 75 in good health. Each CDR3 is given with its conserved first and last residue. A D gene is named only where the DNA matches it firmly. Some rows mark clone size as missing; the rest say once, few, many or name a class of expanded clone.

V: TRBV28
J: TRBJ2-3
size: -
D: TRBD2
CDR3: CASSSWREVRADTQYF
DNA: TGTGCCAGCAGCTCATGGCGGGAGGTGAGAGCAGATACGCAGTATTTT

V: TRBV12-3/TRBV12-4
J: TRBJ2-1
size: -
D: TRBD1
CDR3: CASSPRDREYNEQFF
DNA: TGTGCCAGCAGTCCCCGGGACAGGGAATACAATGAGCAGTTCTTC

V: TRBV7-9
J: TRBJ1-2
size: -
D: -
CDR3: CASSLDPRSPGPPSGYTF
DNA: TGTGCCAGCAGCTTAGATCCTCGATCCCCTGGACCCCCTAGCGGCTACACCTTC

V: TRBV20-1
J: TRBJ2-1
size: -
D: -
CDR3: CSASVGRTYNEQFF
DNA: TGCAGTGCTAGTGTGGGGCGGACCTACAATGAGCAGTTCTTC

V: TRBV2
J: TRBJ2-3
size: -
D: -
CDR3: CASSARGVDTQYF
DNA: TGTGCCAGCAGTGCCAGGGGTGTAGATACGCAGTATTTT

V: TRBV20-1
J: TRBJ2-1
size: few
D: -
CDR3: CSASSSQGNEQFF
DNA: TGCAGTGCTAGTAGCTCTCAGGGGAATGAGCAGTTCTTC

V: TRBV5-1
J: TRBJ1-4
size: -
D: -
CDR3: CASRPQGRTNEKLFF
DNA: TGCGCCAGCAGGCCTCAGGGACGGACTAATGAAAAACTGTTTTTT

V: TRBV18
J: TRBJ2-3
size: few
D: TRBD2
CDR3: CASSPLQAGAPPNTQYF
DNA: TGTGCCAGCTCACCACTTCAGGCGGGAGCTCCTCCCAATACGCAGTATTTT

V: TRBV28
J: TRBJ2-6
size: -
D: TRBD2
CDR3: CATRTTGGGANVLTF
DNA: TGTGCCACCCGAACAACGGGAGGTGGGGCCAACGTCCTGACTTTC

V: TRBV30
J: TRBJ1-1
size: -
D: TRBD1
CDR3: CAWSGTGAEAFF
DNA: TGTGCCTGGAGTGGTACAGGGGCTGAAGCTTTCTTT

V: TRBV7-2
J: TRBJ1-2
size: -
D: TRBD1
CDR3: CATRDRGGYGYTF
DNA: TGTGCCACCCGGGACAGGGGAGGCTATGGCTACACCTTC

V: TRBV5-4
J: TRBJ2-1
size: few
D: -
CDR3: CASSLGPAGQNEQFF
DNA: TGTGCCAGCAGCTTGGGCCCAGCGGGTCAAAATGAGCAGTTCTTC

V: TRBV18
J: TRBJ2-5
size: -
D: -
CDR3: CASSPLGRPQETQYF
DNA: TGTGCCAGCTCACCACTGGGGAGGCCGCAAGAGACCCAGTACTTC

V: TRBV28
J: TRBJ1-2
size: few
D: -
CDR3: CASSPVLANYGYTF
DNA: TGTGCCAGCAGTCCTGTATTAGCTAACTATGGCTACACCTTC